Listed below are T cell receptor beta chains from one sample, sequenced in a study of T cell repertoires in ileal Crohn's disease. This table comes from immunoSEQ multiplex PCR, and its TCRdb copy is limited to in-frame clones, with some not included. The sample lists fewer than 2,500 clones, about three quarters occurring once. Sequencing was done on a sample of ileal tissue. The origin of the receptors is an adult with Crohn's disease. CDR3s leave out the opening cysteine and the closing phenylalanine or tryptophan. A D gene is named only where the DNA matches it firmly.

D	V	CDR3
TRBD1	TRBV19	ASSGTGSQPQH
TRBD1	TRBV7-3	ASSVGTGVFQETQY
TRBD2	TRBV6-5	ASIRTLAEPEQF
NA	TRBV7-6	ASSEQENNEKLF
TRBD1	TRBV10-1	ASSDRDSLWDTEAF
NA	TRBV5-1	ASSRDTESETQY
NA	TRBV6-5	ASSYSTGSVHEQY
TRBD2	TRBV11-2	ASSLGGLAGLDEQF
NA	TRBV30	AWTEVRVSFNYGYT
TRBD2	TRBV27	ASSPTPGLAGGRPKREQF
NA	TRBV13	ASRLLGGASNEQF
NA	TRBV30	AWSVSGYFNQPQH
NA	TRBV18	ASSPGASNQPQH
TRBD2	TRBV7-3	ASSLTSGRDTQY
TRBD1	TRBV5-4	ASSRQGQGFEKLF
NA	TRBV19	ASSILEQQPQH
TRBD2	TRBV6-5	ASSYSSGADEQY
NA	TRBV28	ASSFSAGSHYGYT
TRBD2	TRBV18	ASSPGLAGGNYNEQF
TRBD2	TRBV4-2	ASSPRIRTSSTDTQY
NA	TRBV30	AWSNFAGFSGNTIY
NA	TRBV30	AWSVRLWRDEQF
NA	TRBV5-6	ASSLYREQY
TRBD2	TRBV7-2	ASSQQSGGQETQY
TRBD2	TRBV6-1	ASSEAAGGPETQY
TRBD1	TRBV15	ATSTRQGVWNQPQH
NA	TRBV7-2	ASRSFADTQY
NA	TRBV9	ASRKGRVATGELF